The 15 T cell receptor beta chains below all came from one sample that was sequenced in a study of CD8+CD57+ T cells in acquired aplastic anemia (dated by TCRdb to the late 2010s). Sequencing was performed on an Illumina HiSeq 2000. Genomic DNA served as template for TCR beta VDJ combination and CDR3 sequence profiling. TCRdb reprocessing: public reads trimmed at Q25 with fastp, clones called with MiXCR, in-frame beta chains kept. When rows share a CDR3 protein, they turn into one entry using the most common DNA and genes. This sample lists a few hundred thousand distinct CDR3 sequences; just under 70% were detected once. 4% of the sample comes from the top ten. The material sequenced was sorted CD4+, CD8+, or CD8+CD57+ T cells (not recorded which) from PBMCs. These receptors were collected from a human donor in good health, serving as a control.

On this clonotype itself: One junction end does not reproduce the germline sequence, and a read error may be involved. V is TRBV19 and J is TRBJ2-5, with TRBD1 as a possible D gene (7 bases). The CDR3 covers 14 residues. CDR1 and CDR2 (germline): LNHDA, SQIVND (reference sequence). The CDR3 sequence is CASSTGGGNEPQHF. Written as DNA, the CDR3 is TGTGCCAGTAGTACAGGGGGAGGCAATGAGCCCCAGCATTTC.

V usage is TRBV12-3 or TRBV12-4 and J usage is TRBJ2-3; 7 bases are shared with TRBD2. CDR3 length: 14 amino acids. The junction had 11 bases not matched to a gene; V was cut back by 6 bases and J by 8 bases. The CDR3 DNA follows: TGTGCCAGCAGCCGCACTAGCGTAGTCGTTACGCAGTATTTT. It is translated as CASSRTSVVVTQYF.

Remarks on this clonotype: A much larger clone is a single base away; this may be a read error. The chain combines TRBV27 with TRBJ2-3, with a possible D match to TRBD2 (5 bases). The CDR3 spans 13 residues. Germline lookup yields CDR1 MNHEY and CDR2 SMNVEV (reference sequence). The CDR3, as DNA: TGTGCCAGCACATTCTCGGGAACAGATATGCAGTATTTT. Protein sequence: CASTFSGTDMQYF.

This clonotype was found many times. V and J are TRBV7-9 and TRBJ1-5; TRBD1 matches at 9 bases. V shed 5 bases, J shed 6 bases, and the junction held 8 bases outside the gene matches. The CDR3 is 15 residues long. Germline-derived CDR1 and CDR2 are SEHNR and FQNEAQ (reference sequence). CDR3 in DNA: TGTGCCAGCAGCCCAGGGACAGGGATCCGTCAGCCCCAGCATTTT. Translating it yields CASSPGTGIRQPQHF.

The V and J genes are TRBV9 and TRBJ2-7; D is ambiguous. Germline V gene data show CDR1 as SGDLS and CDR2 as YYNGEE. V lost 0 bases and J 4 bases, leaving 8 bases between the germline ends. This CDR3 has 13 amino acids. The CDR3 nucleotides read TGTGCCAGCAGCGTAGCCGTCCTATACGAGCAGTACTTC. Its protein product is CASSVAVLYEQYF.

This clonotype was seen a few times. This may stem from a read error, because a much larger clone lies one nucleotide away. This chain connects TRBV5-1 to TRBJ1-3; weak D call: TRBD1 (5 bases). The CDR3 is 14 amino acids. The germline gives CDR1 SGHRS, CDR2 YFSETQ. This chain's CDR3 is CASRDTSSGNIIYF. The CDR3 region has the DNA TGCGCCAGCAGGGACACGAGCTCTGGAAACATCATATATTTT. Supplemented by reference TRBV5-1 and TRBJ1-3, the full variable domain reads KAGVTQTPRYLIKTRGQQVTLSCSPISGHRSVSWYQQTPGQGLQFLFEYFSETQRNKGNFPGRFSGRQFSNSRSEMNVSTLELGDSALYLCASRDTSSGNIIYFGEGSWLTVV.

With respect to this clonotype: Germline and junction disagree at one end, which may indicate a read error. The V gene is TRBV7-9, the J gene TRBJ2-5; the D is unclear. Germline V gene sequence: CDR1 SEHNR, CDR2 FQNEAQ (reference sequence). CDR3 length equals 14 residues. The DNA for the CDR3 is TGTGCCAGCAGCCGGACCGGAGCAGATACGCAGTATTTTTTC. It codes for CASSRTGADTQYFF.

This clonotype was detected once. Without the conserved terminal phenylalanine or tryptophan, this CDR3 likely stems from a read error. It is unclear where the CDR3 begins or ends on the DNA, so no DNA is shown, and the CDR3 is as TCRdb lists it. The chain recombines TRBV9 with TRBJ1-2; the listed D gene, TRBD1, was not tested against the DNA. Germline V lookup: CDR1 SGDLS, CDR2 YYNGEE. The CDR3 region is 13 residues in length, termini included. This chain's CDR3 is CASSAGAKISKAT.

This clonotype was detected many times. The chain recombines TRBV4-3 with TRBJ1-1; possible D gene TRBD1, 6 bases. CDR3 size: 17 residues. Deletions cut 2 bases from V and 1 base from J, with 17 bases between. Germline V lookup: CDR1 LGHNA, CDR2 YSLEER. CDR3 in DNA: TGCGCCAGCAGCCAAATTGTTCTACGGGGGCGGAACACTGAAGCTTTCTTT. This codes for CASSQIVLRGRNTEAFF.

This chain links TRBV20-1 with TRBJ2-7; D not resolved. V was pared by 2 bases and J by 0 bases, with 14 bases between. Germline V lookup: CDR1 DFQATT, CDR2 SNEGSKA (reference sequence). This CDR3 has 15 amino acids. CDR3 nucleotides: TGCAGTGCTAGAACAGCGAGCAATTACTCCTACGAGCAGTACTTC. Protein product: CSARTASNYSYEQYF.

Remarks on this clonotype: At one boundary the junction diverges from the germline segment, which might be a read error. The J gene is TRBJ1-2, the V gene TRBV10-1; the D is unclear. CDR1 and CDR2 (germline): WNHNN, SYGVQD (reference sequence). CDR3 length: 13 residues. The CDR3 region is CASSQARSYGYTF. CDR3 nucleotides: TGTGCCAGCAGCCAAGCTAGGAGCTATGGCTACACCTTC.

Note on this clonotype: No DNA is shown, since the ends of the CDR3 on it are uncertain; the CDR3 is the one TCRdb lists. The rearrangement joins TRBV7-9 to TRBJ2-5; the table gives TRBD1 as D, unverified against the DNA. Counting both end residues, the CDR3 totals 14 amino acids. CDR1 is SEHNR and CDR2 is FQNEAQ in the germline V gene (reference sequence). This CDR3 is CASSSRGEQYFGPF.

As for this clonotype: A clone one base away is much larger, so this may be a read error. The V call is TRBV5-1, the J call TRBJ2-5; TRBD1 agrees at 7 bases. This CDR3 spans 15 amino acids. Germline V gives CDR1 SGHRS, CDR2 YFSETQ. Trimming at V came to 4 bases and at J to 0 bases, leaving 6 bases not matched to a gene. The CDR3 region has the DNA TGCGCCAGCAGCCCGGCGACAGGGAACCAAGAGACCCAGTACTTC. Its translation: CASSPATGNQETQYF.

To note about this clonotype: An end of the junction does not agree with germline; a read error may underlie this. This chain connects TRBV5-1 to TRBJ2-1; D is unresolved. CDR1 and CDR2 (germline): SGHRS, YFSETQ. The CDR3 sequence is 15 residues long. CDR3 amino acids: CASSYLYGRNNEQFF. Here the CDR3 DNA reads TGTGCCAGCAGCTATTTGTATGGGCGGAACAATGAGCAGTTCTTC. Filled out from reference TRBV5-1 and TRBJ2-1, the complete variable domain reads KAGVTQTPRYLIKTRGQQVTLSCSPISGHRSVSWYQQTPGQGLQFLFEYFSETQRNKGNFPGRFSGRQFSNSRSEMNVSTLELGDSALYLCASSYLYGRNNEQFFGPGTRLTVL.

With respect to this clonotype: The junction differs from germline at one of its ends, possibly a read error. The rearrangement uses TRBV7-8 and TRBJ2-3; D call uncertain. This CDR3 has 14 amino acids. CDR1 is SGHVS, CDR2 FQNEAQ, per germline. The CDR3 DNA reads as TGTGCCAGCAGCTTGAACACTTGCCCAGATACGCCGTATTTT. Translated, it gives CASSLNTCPDTPYF. Full variable domain (outside the CDR3, taken from reference TRBV7-8 and TRBJ2-3): GAGVSQSPRYKVAKRGQDVALRCDPISGHVSLFWYQQALGQGPEFLTYFQNEAQLDKSGLPSDRFFAERPEGSVSTLKIQRTQQEDSAVYLCASSLNTCPDTPYFGPGTRLTVL.